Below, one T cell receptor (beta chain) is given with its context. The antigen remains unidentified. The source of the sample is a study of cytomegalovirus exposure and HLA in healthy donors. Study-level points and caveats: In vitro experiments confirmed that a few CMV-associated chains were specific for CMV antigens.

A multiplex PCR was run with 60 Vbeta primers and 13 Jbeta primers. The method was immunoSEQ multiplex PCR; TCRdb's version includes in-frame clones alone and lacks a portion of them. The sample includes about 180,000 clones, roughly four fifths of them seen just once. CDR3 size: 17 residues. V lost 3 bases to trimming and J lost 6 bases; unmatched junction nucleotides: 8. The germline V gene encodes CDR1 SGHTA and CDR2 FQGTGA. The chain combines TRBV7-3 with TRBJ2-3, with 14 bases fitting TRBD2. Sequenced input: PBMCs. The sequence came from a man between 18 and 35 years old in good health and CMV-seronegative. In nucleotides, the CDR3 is TGTGCCAGCAGCTTGGGACTAGCGGGAGCCCGCGGGGATACGCAGTATTTT. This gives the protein CASSLGLAGARGDTQYF.